These 16 T cell receptor beta chains share one sample of origin, sequenced in a study of shared clonotypes between healthy human individuals. Some clones are missing from TCRdb's copy, which holds only in-frame ones; the method was immunoSEQ multiplex PCR. This sample has around 550,000 clones, with almost 97% found just once. The sample was naive CD4+ T cells sorted from blood. Indicated subset: CD45RA+ positively selected. The receptors were sampled from a woman in her twenties or thirties in good health.

This chain links TRBV11-3 with TRBJ2-7; a weak D match, TRBD2 (6 bases). With 0 bases removed from V and 6 bases from J, the gap between germline ends came to 9 bases. Germline V gene lookup returns CDR1 SGHNT and CDR2 YENEEA. The CDR3 is made up of 13 amino acids. The CDR3 here is CASSLDLGGEQYF. The CDR3, as DNA: TGTGCCAGCAGCTTAGATTTGGGGGGCGAGCAGTACTTC.

The rearrangement joins TRBV18 to TRBJ2-1; D is perhaps TRBD2 (5 bases). Germline V gives CDR1 KGHSH, CDR2 LQKENI. This CDR3 is built from 16 residues. V gave up 2 bases and J gave up 5 bases, with 16 bases separating them. The CDR3 nucleotides are TGTGCCAGCTCACCAGAGGAGGAGAGACGGGACAATGAGCAGTTCTTC. Translating it yields CASSPEEERRDNEQFF.

The chain employs TRBV4-1 and TRBJ1-2; TRBD1 matches at 9 bases. This CDR3 has 15 amino acids. The V gene end was trimmed by 2 bases and the J gene end by 6 bases; junction bases not matched to a gene: 7. In germline, CDR1 is MGHRA, CDR2 YSYEKL. CDR3: CASSQKYRGRDGYTF. CDR3 coding DNA: TGCGCCAGCAGCCAAAAGTACAGGGGGCGCGATGGCTACACCTTC.

The J gene is TRBJ1-1, the V gene TRBV2; D not resolved. V lost 3 bases, J lost 1 base, and 12 bases lay in between. Germline CDR1 SNHLY, CDR2 FYNNEI. The CDR3 runs to 15 residues. The CDR3 region has the DNA TGTGCCAGCAGTGATCTTGGGATATCGAACACTGAAGCTTTCTTT. It is translated as CASSDLGISNTEAFF. Full variable domain (remainder filled in from reference TRBV2 and TRBJ1-1): EPEVTQTPSHQVTQMGQEVILRCVPISNHLYFYWYRQILGQKVEFLVSFYNNEISEKSEIFDDQFSVERPDGSNFTLKIRSTKLEDSAMYFCASSDLGISNTEAFFGQGTRLTVV.

This chain connects TRBV19 to TRBJ1-3; maybe TRBD1 (6 bases). The CDR3 is 17 residues long. V lost 9 bases to trimming and J lost 6 bases, with 27 bases between them. The germline V gene encodes CDR1 LNHDA and CDR2 SQIVND (reference sequence). For the CDR3, the DNA is TGTGCCAGCCTGGACGAAGGGGGACCGCTAACCCTAAACACCATATATTTT. Amino acid sequence: CASLDEGGPLTLNTIYF.

V and J are TRBV27 and TRBJ2-7; D uncertain. The CDR3 sequence is 12 residues long. Deletions cut 6 bases from V and 0 bases from J, with 6 bases between. CDR1 MNHEY and CDR2 SMNVEV come from the germline V gene (reference sequence). CDR3 nucleotides: TGTGCCAGCAGCCACGACTCCTACGAGCAGTACTTC. Translated, it gives CASSHDSYEQYF.

The chain couples TRBV4-3 to TRBJ1-2; 7 bases are a match to TRBD1. The germline CDR1 and CDR2 sequences are LGHNA and YSLEER. This CDR3 is built from 10 residues. V trimming: 9 bases; J trimming: 7 bases; junction bases outside the gene matches: 2. CDR3 in DNA: TGCGCCAGTAGGGGGCTTGGCTACACCTTC. This encodes CASRGLGYTF.

The chain couples TRBV10-3 to TRBJ1-2; D call uncertain. This CDR3 contains 13 residues. Germline assignment: CDR1 ENHRY and CDR2 SYGVKD. Trimming cost V 4 bases and J 2 bases, with 8 bases left between them. CDR3 coding DNA: TGTGCCATCAGTGTTAAGGAAAACTATGGCTACACCTTC. Residues: CAISVKENYGYTF.

The chain combines TRBV6-5 with TRBJ1-5; D is unresolved. V was trimmed by 6 bases and J by 3 bases, leaving 15 bases between them. Germline V gives CDR1 MNHEY, CDR2 SVGAGI. The CDR3 is made up of 15 amino acids. This CDR3 reads CASSLTSGANQPQHF. CDR3 in DNA: TGTGCCAGCAGCCTTACAAGTGGTGCCAATCAGCCCCAGCATTTT.

This clone occurred once. The chain couples TRBV29-1 to TRBJ2-1, with D tentatively TRBD2 (5 bases). Trimming took 2 bases from V and 2 from J, leaving 13 bases between them. Germline lookup yields CDR1 SQVTM and CDR2 ANQGSEA. The CDR3 totals 15 residues. CDR3 in amino acids: CSVERRQSTYNEQFF. For the CDR3, the DNA is TGCAGCGTTGAAAGGAGGCAATCTACCTACAATGAGCAGTTCTTC.

The chain employs TRBV28 and TRBJ1-2, with TRBD1 identical over 7 bases. Germline trimming cut 5 bases from V and 4 bases from J; bases unmatched to any gene: 10. Germline assignment: CDR1 MDHEN and CDR2 SYDVKM. This CDR3 contains 15 residues. CDR3 nucleotides: TGTGCCAGCAGTCGAGCGCTCAGGGGGTCCTATGGCTACACCTTC. It encodes CASSRALRGSYGYTF.

This rearrangement joins TRBV11-2 to TRBJ2-2, with no clear D. V was trimmed by 4 bases and J by 8 bases, leaving 17 bases between them. This CDR3 region has 15 residues. CDR1 is SGHAT, CDR2 FQNNGV, per germline. DNA for the CDR3: TGTGCCAGCAGCTCCCAGACACAACTCCCGGGGGAGCTGTTTTTT. Protein: CASSSQTQLPGELFF.

This clone has only one observation. This sequence joins TRBV6-5 and TRBJ2-7; D gene unclear. There are 15 residues in the CDR3. Between the trimmed V and J ends, which lost 2 bases and 0 bases, there was a span of 11 bases. From germline, CDR1 is MNHEY and CDR2 SVGAGI. The CDR3 protein is CASSYARGTSYEQYF. CDR3 DNA: TGTGCCAGCAGTTACGCACGCGGAACCTCCTACGAGCAGTACTTC.

This chain uses TRBV29-1 with TRBJ2-1, with D perhaps given as TRBD1 or TRBD2 (5 bases each). The ends were cut back, 4 bases at V and 6 bases at J, with 16 bases in the middle. This CDR3 has 14 amino acids. Germline CDR1 and CDR2: SQVTM and ANQGSEA. CDR3 loop: CSVAGAGVSNEQFF. The CDR3 nucleotides read TGCAGCGTTGCTGGGGCCGGGGTTAGCAATGAGCAGTTCTTC.

The V gene is TRBV4-2, the J gene TRBJ1-2, with 9 bases identical to TRBD1. This CDR3 has 14 amino acids. V was pared by 3 bases and J by 8 bases, with 7 bases of the junction left unmatched. CDR1 and CDR2 (germline): LGHNA, YNFKEQ. The CDR3 nucleotides are TGTGCCAGCAGCCACCTCGACAGGGGGTCGGGCTACACCTTC. Translating it yields CASSHLDRGSGYTF.

The CDR3 loop reads CASSYNAGRDTGELFF. In DNA form, the CDR3 reads TGTGCCAGCAGTTATAACGCGGGGAGGGACACCGGGGAGCTGTTTTTT. The chain combines TRBV6-5 with TRBJ2-2, with 7 bases fitting TRBD2. This CDR3 is built from 16 residues. Trimming at V came to 3 bases and at J to 3 bases, leaving 7 bases not matched to a gene. Germline V gene sequence: CDR1 MNHEY, CDR2 SVGAGI.